This T cell receptor beta chain comes out of a study of control samples from healthy donors and cancer patients. This clone was detected only once. The CDR3 has 14 residues. Per the germline V gene, CDR1 is MGHDK and CDR2 is SYGVNS. The method was immunoSEQ multiplex PCR; TCRdb's version includes in-frame clones alone and lacks a portion of them. The sample lists roughly 30,000 clones; about 90% were seen once. The V and J genes are TRBV25-1 and TRBJ2-7; the match to TRBD1 covers 8 bases. The source material was formalin-fixed, paraffin-embedded tissue. This TCR derives from a female donor with melanoma. CDR3 in DNA: TGTGTCACCCGCCGGGACAGGCCTTCCTACGAGCAGTACTTC. Amino acids: CVTRRDRPSYEQYF.